There are a few counts of the clone carrying this TCR beta chain. This CDR3 has 16 residues. Germline lookup yields CDR1 DFQATT and CDR2 SNEGSKA (reference sequence). The germline V and J ends were trimmed by 4 bases and 3 bases, with 20 bases remaining between them. These data are taken from a study of CD8 T cells in ankylosing spondylitis. Each CDR3 protein gets one entry after TCRdb re-called the 5' RACE reads with MiXCR. The sample has about 110,000 distinct CDR3 sequences, more than 20% seen once; the top ten hold approximately 13%. Sequences were obtained from synovial fluid, either unsorted or a sorted T cell fraction (not recorded which). This sequence originates from a male donor with ankylosing spondylitis. The J gene is TRBJ2-3, the V gene TRBV20-1; D perhaps matches TRBD2 (7 bases). CDR3 nucleotides: TGCAGTGCTAACCCGTGGGACGGGGGGCGTACAGATACGCAGTATTTT. Its protein is CSANPWDGGRTDTQYF.